This TCR beta chain is from a study of blood T cell repertoires in COVID-19. Study in general: The samples span acute and convalescent COVID-19 from the United States, Italy and Spain.

Only in-frame clones appear in the TCRdb table, and some are missing; sequencing was by immunoSEQ multiplex PCR. Of some 74,000 clones listed, 80% to 95% are singletons. The CDR3 has 13 residues. V shed 0 bases and J shed 6 bases, with 8 bases lying between them. Germline loops: CDR1 KGHSH, CDR2 LQKENI. V and J are TRBV18 and TRBJ1-1; D uncertain. This TCR was recovered from a man aged 45-60 years with COVID-19, enrolled during active disease. The sample taken for sequencing was peripheral blood. CDR3 sequence reads: CASSPPAGAEAFF. The CDR3 DNA reads as TGTGCCAGCTCACCACCGGCAGGCGCTGAAGCTTTCTTT.